Sequencing of this T cell receptor beta chain was carried out in a study of cytotoxic CD8 clonotypes in ibrutinib-treated CLL (dated by TCRdb to 2020 to 2023). About the study as a whole: In this cohort, about 15 patients were treatment-naive and about a dozen were relapsed/refractory, while around 18 had unmutated IGHV. Samples averaged about 260,000 productive templates and 94,082 productive rearrangements. All remission and progressive disease samples were collected while patients were still receiving ibrutinib. Responses were partial in roughly 24 patients and complete in 2; after median 68 months follow-up, some 15 stayed in remission and approximately twelve progressed. Cryopreserved peripheral blood mononuclear cells were obtained prior to treatment, at the time of response, and at either disease progression or sustained remission. Of the 85 to 95 participants in the trial, about two dozen had longitudinal samples available. The response samples were drawn at a median of approximately 11 months into treatment, with a range of roughly 6 to 36 months.

CDR1 SGHVS and CDR2 FNYEAQ were looked up in the germline V gene. Spanning cysteine to phenylalanine, the CDR3 consists of 11 amino acids. Only the CDR3 DNA stays, 33 bases, in frame from base 1. Approximately 2 micrograms of genomic DNA were extracted from cryopreserved PBMCs for TCR beta library preparation. Longitudinal blood samples from CLL patients on ibrutinib monotherapy were analyzed using high-throughput TCR beta sequencing. Patients were enrolled in a phase 2 open-label single-center ibrutinib monotherapy trial. Results and caveats for the whole study, not just this receptor: An increase in clonality was observed at ibrutinib response, with clonality remaining stable during sustained remission and falling back toward baseline at progression. Public clonotypes were rare and either shrank or stayed stable during treatment, and the rise in clonality at ibrutinib response reflected expansion of private clonotypes. Sampling times were not matched between patients in sustained remission and patients whose disease was progressing, and lymph node repertoires were not examined. Baseline clonality was found to be higher than that of age-matched healthy donors and was strongly correlated with circulating CD8+ T-cell counts.

A MiSeq instrument was used for deep resolution sequencing, which targeted depths ranging from 1 in 1 million up to 1 in 200,000 T cells, with coverage averaging 10x for each clonotype. The immunoSEQ hsTCRB Kit was used to generate TCR beta libraries. For the original study's pipeline: The data were analyzed with ImmunoSEQ Analyzer and ImmunoSEQ Data Assistant, and V, D and J gene assignments followed IMGT definitions. Clonality, which ranges from 0 to 1, was calculated as one minus the normalized Shannon entropy of productive rearrangement frequencies. Only overrepresented clonotypes making up at least 0.05% of each patient's repertoire were included in the public clonotype analysis. Roughly 12 age-matched healthy donor repertoires from immuneACCESS were used as controls for clonality. The table comes from immuneACCESS by way of TCRdb, which keeps in-frame sequences with V and J called. Part of the clones is missing from these tables; in studies checked, under half for an unresolved V gene and the rest for unknown reasons. D and trimming were read from the DNA, whereas the V and J calls and clone size are those reported in that table. The sample data list approximately 320,000 clones, and 67% of these were observed just once. The ten largest clones represent just under 6.5% of the sample.

Concerning this clone itself: There is no known antigen for this receptor. One junction end does not reproduce the germline sequence, and a read error may be involved.

The chain is made from TRBV7-6 and TRBJ1-2; no D gene call is confident. The origin of this receptor is a human donor with chronic lymphocytic leukemia. This specimen was PBMCs, taken after 36 months of ibrutinib treatment. Read as DNA, the sequence is TGTGCCAGCAGCCTCTCTCCTAATGCCTTCTTC. Protein translation: CASSLSPNAFF.